Below are 29 T cell receptor beta chains sequenced from a single sample in a study of blood T cell repertoires in COVID-19. Libraries were prepared by immunoSEQ multiplex PCR; TCRdb keeps only in-frame clonotypes and omits some of them. The sample carries 150,000 to 200,000 clones, under 90% recorded once. The specimen was PBMCs or T cells enriched from blood (not recorded which). These receptors were obtained from a man aged 60 to 75 who had recovered from COVID-19.

The chain carries TRBV3-1 (or the pseudogene TRBV3-2) and TRBJ1-4; unclear D gene. V was clipped by 0 bases and J by 0 bases, with 11 bases between them. In germline, CDR1 is LGHDT, CDR2 YNNKEL (reference sequence). This CDR3 contains 17 residues. The DNA of the CDR3 is TGTGCCAGCAGCCAAGATTTCGTACAGACAACTAATGAAAAACTGTTTTTT. Translating it yields CASSQDFVQTTNEKLFF.

V gene TRBV5-5 combines with J gene TRBJ2-7, with D maybe TRBD1 (6 bases). Per germline, CDR1 SGHKS and CDR2 YYEKEE (reference sequence). V gave up 5 bases and J gave up 1 base, with 16 bases separating them. The CDR3 extends over 15 amino acids. The CDR3 nucleotides read TGTGCCAGCAGGTTTGGGGCGGACAGTTCCTACGAGCAGTACTTC. It is translated as CASRFGADSSYEQYF. Together with reference TRBV5-5 and TRBJ2-7, the CDR3 gives the full variable domain: DAGVTQSPTHLIKTRGQQVTLRCSPISGHKSVSWYQQVLGQGPQFIFQYYEKEERGRGNFPDRFSARQFPNYSSELNVNALLLGDSALYLCASRFGADSSYEQYFGPGTRLTVT.

The chain uses TRBV5-1 and TRBJ2-2; no clear D. This CDR3 is 13 amino acids long. The V gene lost 3 bases and the J gene lost 6 bases, with 9 bases spanning the gap. The germline V gene has CDR1 SGHRS and CDR2 YFSETQ. The CDR3 bases are TGCGCCAGCAGCTCCACTCCCCCCGGGGAGCTGTTTTTT. Residues: CASSSTPPGELFF.

The rearrangement joins TRBV21-1 to TRBJ1-4; TRBD1 is the table's D call and was not checked against the DNA. TRBV21-1 constitutes a pseudogene. This CDR3 has 14 residues. CDR3 amino acids: CASSTHRGDEKLFF. For the CDR3, the DNA is TGTGCCAGCAGCACCCACAGGGGGGATGAAAAACTGTTTTTT.

The chain joins TRBV9 to TRBJ1-2; 8 nucleotides line up with TRBD1. The CDR3 is 16 residues long. The germline V gene has CDR1 SGDLS and CDR2 YYNGEE. V lost 6 bases to trimming and J lost 2 bases; unmatched junction nucleotides: 12. CDR3 nucleotide sequence: TGTGCCAGCACCCAGGGGCAGGGGGCTTTCAACTATGGCTACACCTTC. It yields the protein CASTQGQGAFNYGYTF.

This clone was observed a handful of times. V gene TRBV28 combines with J gene TRBJ2-2; 8 bases match TRBD1. CDR3 length: 17 residues. V lost 5 bases and J lost 1; bases outside the gene matches: 9. Germline values: CDR1 MDHEN, CDR2 SYDVKM. CDR3 DNA: TGTGCCAGCAGTACTCCCTGGACAGGGATGAACACCGGGGAGCTGTTTTTT. Its translation: CASSTPWTGMNTGELFF.

The chain carries TRBV11-2 and TRBJ2-5, with a tentative D call TRBD2 (6 bases). The CDR3 contains 14 residues. Trimming took off 1 base at V and 5 bases at J, with 11 bases between the two ends. Looked up from germline, CDR1 is SGHAT and CDR2 is FQNNGV. This chain's CDR3 is CASSLVAGRETQYF. CDR3 nucleotides: TGTGCCAGCAGCTTAGTAGCAGGGAGGGAGACCCAGTACTTC.

This rearrangement joins TRBV19 to TRBJ1-5; D is unresolved. V was shortened by 7 bases and J by 3 bases, with 13 bases between the two germline ends. Per the germline V gene, CDR1 is LNHDA and CDR2 is SQIVND (reference sequence). The CDR3 length is 14 residues. The CDR3: CASTPNRDNQPQHF. The CDR3 DNA sequence: TGTGCCAGTACCCCAAACCGGGACAATCAGCCCCAGCATTTT.

The V and J genes are TRBV30 and TRBJ2-7, with 8 nucleotides matching TRBD1. CDR1 is GTSNPN and CDR2 is SVGIG in the germline V gene (reference sequence). The CDR3 has 16 amino acids. V lost 6 bases and J lost 2; bases outside the gene matches: 15. The CDR3 protein is CACRVLGTGSPYEQYF. CDR3 nucleotides: TGTGCCTGTCGTGTGCTGGGGACAGGATCTCCCTACGAGCAGTACTTC.

The J gene is TRBJ1-5, the V gene TRBV28; tentative D call: TRBD1 (6 bases). Germline loops: CDR1 MDHEN, CDR2 SYDVKM. CDR3 size: 14 residues. V dropped 8 bases and J dropped 6 bases, with 17 bases sitting between them. The CDR3 here is CASLLPGAGQPQHF. CDR3 bases: TGTGCCAGCCTATTGCCAGGGGCGGGTCAGCCCCAGCATTTT.

This sequence joins TRBV19 and TRBJ2-5, with a tentative D call TRBD2 (6 bases). The V end was cut by 4 bases, the J end by 3 bases, with 9 bases between. Germline loops: CDR1 LNHDA, CDR2 SQIVND (reference sequence). CDR3 length: 13 residues. This CDR3 is CASSTGTEETQYF. DNA of the CDR3: TGTGCCAGTAGTACCGGGACTGAAGAGACCCAGTACTTC.

This clone has just one count. V and J are TRBV28 and TRBJ1-3; 7 bases align to TRBD1. V dropped 6 bases and J dropped 4; count of bases not matched to a gene: 12. The CDR3 contains 16 residues. Per the germline V gene, CDR1 is MDHEN and CDR2 is SYDVKM. The CDR3 DNA sequence: TGTGCCAGCAGAGCCCCGAGACAGGGTTACGGAAACACCATATATTTT. Its protein is CASRAPRQGYGNTIYF.

J is TRBJ1-6 and V is TRBV5-1; D remains unclear. This CDR3 spans 16 amino acids. Trimming took off 4 bases at V and 7 bases at J, with 18 bases between the two ends. Germline CDR1 reads SGHRS; CDR2 reads YFSETQ. The CDR3 spells CASSTQAGSVNSPLHF. Written as DNA, the CDR3 is TGCGCCAGCAGCACCCAAGCAGGATCTGTGAATTCACCCCTCCACTTT.

This rearrangement joins TRBV6-5 to TRBJ1-2; 11 bases align to TRBD1. V lost 5 bases and J lost 3; bases outside the gene matches: 2. This CDR3 comprises 14 residues. Germline V gene lookup returns CDR1 MNHEY and CDR2 SVGAGI. The DNA of the CDR3 is TGTGCCAGCAGTCTGGGACAGGGGGACTATGGCTACACCTTC. Translating gives CASSLGQGDYGYTF.

Turning to this clone: The same CDR3 also results from other DNA sequences found in this sample. CDR3 sequence reads: CASSRTGSSYEQYF. CDR3 DNA: TGTGCCAGTAGTCGGACAGGGAGCTCGTACGAGCAGTACTTC. This chain uses TRBV19 with TRBJ2-7; 8 bases map to TRBD1. V shed 5 bases, J shed 4 bases, and the junction held 7 bases outside the gene matches. Germline V CDR1 and CDR2: LNHDA, SQIVND (reference sequence). There are 14 residues in the CDR3.

The rearrangement links TRBV2 to TRBJ1-2; a weak D match, TRBD1 (6 bases). Germline values: CDR1 SNHLY, CDR2 FYNNEI. V lost 5 bases and J 5 bases, leaving 18 bases between the germline ends. This CDR3 is built from 15 residues. The CDR3 DNA reads as TGTGCCAGCAGTCCGCCCCAGGGGCGATGGTATGGCTACACCTTC. Translated, it gives CASSPPQGRWYGYTF.

The V call is TRBV28, the J call TRBJ1-3; D ambiguous. CDR3 length: 15 residues. Between the trimmed V and J ends, which lost 7 bases and 2 bases, there was a span of 15 bases. Germline V gene data show CDR1 as MDHEN and CDR2 as SYDVKM. The CDR3 DNA follows: TGTGCCAGCACTCCACCGGCGGGAACTGGAAACACCATATATTTT. This sequence encodes CASTPPAGTGNTIYF.

The chain combines TRBV19 with TRBJ1-6, with D uncertain. Germline V gene lookup returns CDR1 LNHDA and CDR2 SQIVND (reference sequence). Trimming removed 7 bases from V and 7 bases from J, with 14 bases in between. The CDR3 runs to 14 residues. CDR3 in DNA: TGTGCCAGTACCCCGGGAAGGATGAATTCACCCCTCCACTTT. It encodes CASTPGRMNSPLHF.

The rearrangement uses TRBV4-2 and TRBJ2-1, with TRBD2 matching over 10 bases. Germline CDR1 and CDR2: LGHNA and YNFKEQ. The CDR3 sequence is 16 residues long. Germline trimming cut 0 bases from V and 5 bases from J; bases unmatched to any gene: 4. DNA for the CDR3: TGTGCCAGCAGCCAAGATAGTAGCGGGGGGCACAATGAGCAGTTCTTC. The encoded protein is CASSQDSSGGHNEQFF.

The rearrangement uses TRBV7-2 and TRBJ1-5; no clear D. This CDR3 is 14 amino acids long. The germline CDR1 and CDR2 sequences are SGHTA and FQGNSA. Trimming left V 5 bases short and J 5 bases short, with 13 bases between. This chain's CDR3 is CASSPRRGDQPQHF. The CDR3 coding sequence is TGTGCCAGCAGCCCACGGCGCGGCGATCAGCCCCAGCATTTT.

The chain couples TRBV5-1 to TRBJ2-1; 9 bases match TRBD2. Germline V gene data show CDR1 as SGHRS and CDR2 as YFSETQ. There are 14 residues in the CDR3. J gave up 12 bases and V 0 bases, and 7 bases lay outside the gene matches. The CDR3 DNA reads as TGCGCCAGCAGCTTGGACAGTAGCGGGAGAGGGCAGTTCTTC. It is translated as CASSLDSSGRGQFF.

The V and J genes are TRBV19 and TRBJ1-2; 9 bases align to TRBD1. J lost 7 bases, V lost 5 bases, and 5 bases had no gene match. The CDR3 is 13 amino acids. Germline V gene sequence: CDR1 LNHDA, CDR2 SQIVND (reference sequence). CDR3 sequence (DNA): TGTGCCAGTAGTGGGGACAGGGAGTTTGGCTACACCTTC. Its protein product is CASSGDREFGYTF. Based on the CDR3 plus reference TRBV19 and TRBJ1-2, the full variable domain is DGGITQSPKYLFRKEGQNVTLSCEQNLNHDAMYWYRQDPGQGLRLIYYSQIVNDFQKGDIAEGYSVSREKKESFPLTVTSAQKNPTAFYLCASSGDREFGYTFGSGTRLTVV.

The chain employs TRBV5-1 and TRBJ2-2; TRBD2 aligns across 10 bases. CDR1 and CDR2 from the germline V gene are SGHRS and YFSETQ. Germline trimming cut 4 bases from V and 8 bases from J; bases unmatched to any gene: 8. CDR3 length: 15 residues. The CDR3: CASSPGLARMGELFF. The CDR3 DNA is TGCGCCAGCAGCCCGGGACTAGCGAGGATGGGGGAGCTGTTTTTT.

The J gene is TRBJ1-1, the V gene TRBV4-1; perhaps TRBD1 as D (6 bases). Trimming took 7 bases from V and 1 from J, leaving 19 bases between them. Germline CDR1 and CDR2: MGHRA and YSYEKL. The CDR3 length is 16 residues. For the CDR3, the DNA is TGCGCCAGCACCACTTCAGGGGTATATAAGAACACTGAAGCTTTCTTT. This gives the protein CASTTSGVYKNTEAFF.

This clone was counted between two and nine times. The rearrangement joins TRBV18 to TRBJ2-7; TRBD1 agrees at 7 bases. Germline CDR1 is KGHSH and CDR2 is LQKENI. Trimming at V came to 5 bases and at J to 6 bases, leaving 10 bases not matched to a gene. The length of the CDR3 is 14 residues. As DNA, the CDR3 is TGTGCCAGCTCAGGGGGCACAGGGGTGCTCGAGCAGTACTTC. Translating gives CASSGGTGVLEQYF.

The chain carries TRBV14 and TRBJ1-1; D is perhaps TRBD1 (5 bases). Germline values: CDR1 SGHDN, CDR2 FVKESK. This CDR3 is built from 13 residues. The V gene lost 1 base and the J gene lost 4 bases, with 7 bases spanning the gap. The CDR3, as DNA: TGTGCCAGCAGCCAAGCAGGGCCCACTGAAGCTTTCTTT. This codes for CASSQAGPTEAFF.

A few counts support this clone. V and J are TRBV9 and TRBJ2-3; 9 bases agree with TRBD2. Losses at the gene ends were 3 bases for V and 3 bases for J; bases not matched to a gene: 5. Per germline, CDR1 SGDLS and CDR2 YYNGEE. This CDR3 has 15 amino acids. The CDR3 nucleotides are TGTGCCAGCAGCGCACTAGCGGGCAAGACAGATACGCAGTATTTT. Protein sequence: CASSALAGKTDTQYF.

The rearrangement links TRBV25-1 to TRBJ2-7; 8 bases match TRBD2. This CDR3 spans 14 amino acids. Trimming took 5 bases from V and 4 from J; bases not matched to a gene: 7. Germline CDR1 MGHDK, CDR2 SYGVNS. The CDR3 reads CASSRSGVWYEQYF. CDR3 nucleotide sequence: TGTGCCAGCAGTCGTAGCGGGGTTTGGTACGAGCAGTACTTC.

The chain is built from TRBV6-6 and TRBJ2-3, with TRBD2 as a possible D gene (6 bases). This CDR3 is 15 amino acids long. V dropped 10 bases and J dropped 4 bases, with 21 bases sitting between them. Per germline, CDR1 MNHNY and CDR2 SVGAGI (reference sequence). CDR3 in amino acids: CATPQTGELSDTQYF. The CDR3 DNA reads TGTGCCACTCCCCAGACGGGGGAGCTATCAGATACGCAGTATTTT.